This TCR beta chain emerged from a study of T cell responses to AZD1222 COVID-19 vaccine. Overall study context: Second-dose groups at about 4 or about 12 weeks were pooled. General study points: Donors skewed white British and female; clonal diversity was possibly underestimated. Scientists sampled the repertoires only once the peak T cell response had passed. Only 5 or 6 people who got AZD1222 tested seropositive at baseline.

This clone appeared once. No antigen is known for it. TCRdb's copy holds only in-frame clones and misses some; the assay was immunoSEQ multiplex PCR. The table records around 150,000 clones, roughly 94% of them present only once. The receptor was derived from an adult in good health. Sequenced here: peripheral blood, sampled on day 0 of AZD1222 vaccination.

CDR3: CATSDSGHTTDTQYF. The CDR3 DNA is TGTGCCACCAGTGATTCGGGACACACCACAGATACGCAGTATTTT. The chain uses TRBV24-1 and TRBJ2-3, with TRBD1 as a possible D gene (6 bases). Germline CDR1 and CDR2: KGHDR and SFDVKD. V was trimmed by 2 bases and J by 2 bases, leaving 10 bases between them. CDR3 length: 15 amino acids.